A selection of T cell receptor beta chains follows, all from one sample in a study of T-cell memory formation after mild COVID-19. One entry per CDR3 protein, called by TCRdb with MiXCR from the 5' RACE reads. The sample has approximately 300,000 distinct CDR3 sequences; roughly 15% are singletons. Input material: PBMCs or a T cell subset sorted from them (not recorded which). Receptors originate from a man younger than 35 who had mild COVID-19 (a few samples of this study predate the infection). Cell type and time point are not known. CDR3s include the opening cysteine and the closing phenylalanine or tryptophan. D genes are given only for firm matches. Clone size, where shown, is once, few, many, or a class for clones that have expanded.

TRBV7-6	NA	few	TRBJ1-6	CASSPTGGGRNSPLHF	TGTGCCAGCAGCCCCACCGGAGGGGGGAGGAATTCACCCCTCCACTTT
TRBV4-1	NA	NA	TRBJ2-5	CASSQVANQETQYF	TGCGCCAGCAGCCAAGTCGCTAACCAAGAGACCCAGTACTTC
TRBV19	TRBD2	few	TRBJ2-2	CASSIWRGRNTGELFF	TGTGCCAGTAGTATTTGGCGGGGGAGGAACACCGGGGAGCTGTTTTTT
TRBV5-1	NA	many	TRBJ2-3	CASSLEFRKADTQYF	TGCGCCAGCAGCTTGGAGTTCAGGAAAGCGGATACGCAGTATTTT
TRBV7-8	NA	NA	TRBJ1-6	CASSLGLGGVSPLHF	TGTGCCAGCAGCTTAGGGTTGGGGGGAGTTTCACCCCTCCACTTT
TRBV6-5	NA	NA	TRBJ2-3	CASTQGTDTQYF	TGTGCCAGCACCCAGGGCACAGATACGCAGTATTTT
TRBV6-2/TRBV6-3	TRBD1	NA	TRBJ1-1	CASSYGLGQGATEAFF	TGTGCCAGCAGTTACGGCCTGGGACAGGGCGCCACTGAAGCTTTCTTT
TRBV4-2	NA	few	TRBJ2-3	CASSQPSTDTQYF	TGTGCCAGCAGCCAACCGTCGACAGATACGCAGTATTTT
TRBV10-3	TRBD2	NA	TRBJ2-5	CAIRAGLAGETQYF	TGTGCCATCAGGGCCGGACTAGCGGGGGAGACCCAGTACTTC
TRBV6-2/TRBV6-3	NA	NA	TRBJ2-5	CASSYSLLTEETQYF	TGTGCCAGCAGTTACTCGTTGTTGACAGAAGAGACCCAGTACTTC
TRBV5-5	NA	NA	TRBJ1-3	CASSLEGSDTIYF	TGTGCCAGCAGCTTGGAGGGGTCGGACACCATATATTTT
TRBV4-2	NA	few	TRBJ2-5	CASSQPLGGETQYF	TGTGCCAGCAGCCAACCTTTGGGCGGCGAGACCCAGTACTTC
TRBV5-1	NA	NA	TRBJ1-1	CASSWGAENTEAFF	TGCGCCAGCAGCTGGGGGGCGGAGAACACTGAAGCTTTCTTT
TRBV4-3	TRBD2	few	TRBJ2-1	CASSQDWAGGYNEQFF	TGCGCCAGCAGCCAAGATTGGGCGGGGGGCTACAATGAGCAGTTCTTC
TRBV7-2	TRBD1	NA	TRBJ1-1	CASSLEYTGGITEAFF	TGTGCCAGCAGCTTAGAGTATACAGGGGGCATCACTGAAGCTTTCTTT
TRBV20-1	NA	many	TRBJ2-5	CSARAAFQETQYF	TGCAGTGCTAGAGCGGCTTTCCAAGAGACCCAGTACTTC
TRBV7-2	NA	once	TRBJ1-5	CASSFSHPNQPQHF	TGTGCCAGCAGCTTCTCACACCCCAATCAGCCCCAGCATTTT
TRBV5-4	NA	NA	TRBJ1-2	CASSEWGIYGYTF	TGTGCCAGCAGCGAATGGGGTATCTATGGCTACACCTTC
TRBV29-1	NA	NA	TRBJ2-2	CSVVKGTGELFF	TGCAGCGTTGTTAAGGGGACAGGGGAGCTGTTTTTT
TRBV5-6	NA	few	TRBJ2-1	CASSEALYNEQFF	TGTGCCAGCAGCGAAGCCCTCTACAATGAGCAGTTCTTC
TRBV20-1	NA	few	TRBJ1-1	CSARDGRGPGTEAFF	TGCAGTGCTAGAGATGGGCGGGGCCCGGGCACTGAAGCTTTCTTT
TRBV7-3	NA	few	TRBJ2-3	CASSLEGERDTQYF	TGTGCCAGCAGCTTAGAGGGGGAGAGAGATACGCAGTATTTT
TRBV30	NA	few	TRBJ2-7	CAWSVHGYEQYF	TGTGCCTGGAGTGTACATGGTTACGAGCAGTACTTC